The following is a T cell receptor (beta chain) sequence with its context. Its antigen is not yet known. Base qualities are not provided; no much larger clone lies one nucleotide away. CDR3 length: 16 amino acids, cysteine to phenylalanine. Of all the DNA, just the CDR3 is kept, 48 bases in frame from base 1. CDR1 SGHRS and CDR2 YFSETQ are derived from the germline V gene. Trimming removed 4 bases from V and 2 bases from J; the gene matches leave 8 bases unexplained. These data come from a study of long-term antiretroviral therapy in people with HIV (dated 2022 in TCRdb). About the full investigation: The earliest samples were collected roughly a decade before the 2015 WHO recommendation for immediate ART, at a time when ART was usually postponed until CD4 counts fell. From a few dozen adults with confirmed HIV infection, the cohort provided 150 to 200 cryopreserved PBMC samples, gathered serially across a mean of around 6 years (range 1-12). Whether ART initiation and durable HIV suppression were associated with changes in peripheral blood TRB repertoire composition and diversity was tested in a retrospective serial study. No cross-contamination during QIAcube processing was shown when test extractions of a monoclonal T-cell line were performed alongside about 30 polyclonal samples. Of the 30 to 35 participants with HIV, ten to eleven were female.

Inclusion was restricted to participants for whom at least one PBMC sample before ART initiation and at least two post-ART samples were available. Every participant with HIV received treatment in the United States of America. Before DNA extraction, cryopreserved samples of roughly 0.9-11 million PBMC were thawed and washed. At the time of the earliest PBMC sample, participants with HIV were aged between roughly 20 and 55 years. PBMC samples were contributed by each participant from 1-4 timepoints before ART initiation and 2-8 timepoints after ART initiation, with a median of 7 samples. For every participant, serial HIV viral load, CD4+ T-cell count, ART history and demographic data were obtained. Using a Qiagen kit on a QIAcube, genomic DNA was extracted from unsorted PBMC, with samples processed in batches of 12. The immunoSEQ hsTCRB v3.0 assay was used at survey level resolution to sequence the TRB variable region. TRB sequencing targeted a depth of roughly 35,000-55,000 T-cell genomes per sample. TRB libraries were pooled and sequenced on an Illumina MiSeq using a v3 150-cycle kit. The source study handled its data this way. Repertoire analysis ran in R within a reproducible Nextflow workflow covering QC, data transformation and analysis. LymphoSeq2, an R package for AIRR-Seq data exploration, was used to implement custom analyses. After excluding several samples that yielded fewer than 5000 total TRB sequences, some 190 HIV repertoires remained for analysis. Among the 170 to 200 retained HIV repertoires, 59 were collected before ART initiation and under 150 after ART initiation. Repertoires were downsampled to 5000 TRB nucleotide sequences, with summary statistics averaged over 100 downsampling iterations. Only TRB sequences with CDR3 regions of at least seven amino acids were retained for analysis. Diversity was assessed using a clonality score derived from Shannon entropy and using the Gini coefficient. Repertoire networks linked the top 5000 CDR3 amino acid sequences whenever two sequences differed by an edit distance of one. For TRB CDR3 amino acid sequences, GLIPH2 was used to predict antigen specificity groups and MHC restriction. To flag known CMV, EBV, HIV or tissue antigen associations, CDR3 amino acid sequences were matched against VDJdb and McPAS-TCR. Pre-ART, post-ART and control groups were compared with Wilcoxon signed-rank tests and Holm-Bonferroni correction. Sourced from immuneACCESS, this table was stored by TCRdb with only in-frame sequences that have V and J called. A share of the clones is absent; for the studies checked, an unresolved V gene accounts for under half, and the remainder has no known explanation. D and trimming were read from the DNA, whereas the V and J calls and clone size are those reported in that table. This sample has some 17,000 clones in its table, and 78% of those were observed once. Roughly 13% of the sample is in the top ten clones.

Results the study describes overall, beyond this receptor: Expanded TRB clones identified before ART initiation dominated the repertoire across all time points, though the dominance fluctuated and decreased in many PLHIV after ART. Because pre-ART samples had limited cell numbers, unsorted PBMC were profiled rather than sorted CD4+ and CD8+ T cells. The samples were dated from the mid-2000s to the late 2010s, and the ART regimens that were used may be less effective than current ART regimens. A significant increase in TRB diversity was found to be associated with ART initiation, although TRB diversity was observed to remain significantly below that of transplant donor controls even after long-term ART. Inferences about post-ART repertoire changes were limited because no data were available on ART adherence, viral resistance or therapy changes. Owing to limited PBMC availability, only the TCR beta chain was sequenced, without alpha chain pairing. HIV repertoires had narrower CDR3 length ranges than controls, and the network structure suggested an antigen-experienced repertoire that shifted only slightly toward naive after ART.

The source is a middle-aged woman with HIV. Sequences were derived from unsorted PBMCs, sampled around 3.2 years after starting antiretroviral therapy. The chain couples TRBV5-1 to TRBJ2-5; 10 of the junction bases match TRBD2. The sequence in DNA is TGCGCCAGCAGCCAACGGGGTAGCGGGGGGCAAGAGACCCAGTACTTC. This codes for CASSQRGSGGQETQYF. The reference TRBV5-1 and TRBJ2-5 proteins fill in what lies around the CDR3, so the full variable domain reads KAGVTQTPRYLIKTRGQQVTLSCSPISGHRSVSWYQQTPGQGLQFLFEYFSETQRNKGNFPGRFSGRQFSNSRSEMNVSTLELGDSALYLCASSQRGSGGQETQYFGPGTRLLVL.